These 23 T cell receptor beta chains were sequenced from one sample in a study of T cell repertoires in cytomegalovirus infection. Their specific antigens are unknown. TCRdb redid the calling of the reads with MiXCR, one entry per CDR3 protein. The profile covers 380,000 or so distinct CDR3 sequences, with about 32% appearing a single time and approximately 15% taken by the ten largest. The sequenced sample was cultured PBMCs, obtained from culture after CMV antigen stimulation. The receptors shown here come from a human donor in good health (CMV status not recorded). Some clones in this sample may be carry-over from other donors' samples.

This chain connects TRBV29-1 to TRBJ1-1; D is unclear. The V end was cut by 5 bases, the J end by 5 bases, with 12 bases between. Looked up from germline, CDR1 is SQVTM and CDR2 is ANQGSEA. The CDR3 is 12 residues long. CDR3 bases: TGCAGCGTTTCCTTTTGGCGAACTGAAGCTTTCTTT. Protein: CSVSFWRTEAFF.

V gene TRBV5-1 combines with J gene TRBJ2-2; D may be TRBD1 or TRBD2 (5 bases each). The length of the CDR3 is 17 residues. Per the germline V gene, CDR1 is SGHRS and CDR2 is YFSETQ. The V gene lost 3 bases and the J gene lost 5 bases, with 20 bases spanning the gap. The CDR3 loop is CASSSDSVGVRTGELFF. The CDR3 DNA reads TGCGCCAGCAGCTCGGACTCCGTAGGGGTGCGAACCGGGGAGCTGTTTTTT.

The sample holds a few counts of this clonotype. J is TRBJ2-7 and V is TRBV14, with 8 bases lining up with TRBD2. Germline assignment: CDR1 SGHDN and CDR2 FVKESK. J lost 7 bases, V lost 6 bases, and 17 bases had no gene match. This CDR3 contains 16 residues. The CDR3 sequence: CASSPGTRVFRVEQYF. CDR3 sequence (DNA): TGTGCCAGCAGTCCCGGGACTAGGGTGTTTCGCGTGGAGCAGTACTTC.

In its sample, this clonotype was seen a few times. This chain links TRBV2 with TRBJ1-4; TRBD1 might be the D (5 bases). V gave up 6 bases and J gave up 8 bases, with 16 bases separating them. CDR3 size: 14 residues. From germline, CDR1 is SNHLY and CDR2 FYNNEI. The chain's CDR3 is CASSYWDRGEKLFF. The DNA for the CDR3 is TGTGCCAGCAGCTACTGGGACCGCGGGGAAAAACTGTTTTTT.

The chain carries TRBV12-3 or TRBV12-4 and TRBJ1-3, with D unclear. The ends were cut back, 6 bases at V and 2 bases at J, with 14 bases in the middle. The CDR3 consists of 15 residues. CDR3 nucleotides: TGTGCCAGCAGCAAGACTTCCACGACTGGAAACACCATATATTTT. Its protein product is CASSKTSTTGNTIYF.

The CDR3 DNA is TGTGCCAGCAGTCACCAGGCGGAGCAGTTCTTC. Protein: CASSHQAEQFF. J is TRBJ2-1 and V is TRBV6-2 or TRBV6-3, with D unresolved. Trimming shortened V by 5 bases and J by 10 bases, and 9 bases separated the two germline ends. This CDR3 contains 11 residues. Per the germline V gene, CDR1 is MNHEY and CDR2 is SVGEGT.

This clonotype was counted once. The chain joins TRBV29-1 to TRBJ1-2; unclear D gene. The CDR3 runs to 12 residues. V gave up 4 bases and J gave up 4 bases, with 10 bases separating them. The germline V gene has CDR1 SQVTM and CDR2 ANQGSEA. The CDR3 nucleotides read TGCAGCGTTGGGGCAGATACCTATGGCTACACCTTC. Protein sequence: CSVGADTYGYTF.

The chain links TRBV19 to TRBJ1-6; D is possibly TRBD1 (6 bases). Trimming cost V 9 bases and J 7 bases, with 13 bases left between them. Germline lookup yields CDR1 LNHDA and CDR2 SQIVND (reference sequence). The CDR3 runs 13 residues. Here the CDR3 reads CASRQVGNSPLHF. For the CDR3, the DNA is TGTGCCAGCCGACAGGTCGGGAATTCACCCCTCCACTTT.

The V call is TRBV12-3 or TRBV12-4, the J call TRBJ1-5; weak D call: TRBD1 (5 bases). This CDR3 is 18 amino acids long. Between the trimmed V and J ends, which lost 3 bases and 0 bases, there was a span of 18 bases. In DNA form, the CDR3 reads TGTGCCAGCAGTTTCGGGGGATTCAGGGCCAATAGCAATCAGCCCCAGCATTTT. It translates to CASSFGGFRANSNQPQHF.

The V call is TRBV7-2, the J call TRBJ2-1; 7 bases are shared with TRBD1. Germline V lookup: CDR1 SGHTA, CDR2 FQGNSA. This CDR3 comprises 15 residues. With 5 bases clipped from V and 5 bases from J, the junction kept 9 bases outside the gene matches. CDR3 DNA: TGTGCCAGCAGCCCCCCAGGGACAGCCAACAATGAGCAGTTCTTC. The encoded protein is CASSPPGTANNEQFF.

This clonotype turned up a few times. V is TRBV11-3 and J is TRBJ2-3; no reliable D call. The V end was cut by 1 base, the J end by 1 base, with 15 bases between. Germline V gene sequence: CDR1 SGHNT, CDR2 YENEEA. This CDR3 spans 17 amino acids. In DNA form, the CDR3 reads TGTGCCAGCAGCTTAGCTCCGTCTAGGATGGGCACAGATACGCAGTATTTT. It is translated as CASSLAPSRMGTDTQYF. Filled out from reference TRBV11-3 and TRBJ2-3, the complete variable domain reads EAGVVQSPRYKIIEKKQPVAFWCNPISGHNTLYWYLQNLGQGPELLIRYENEEAVDDSQLPKDRFSAERLKGVDSTLKIQPAELGDSAVYLCASSLAPSRMGTDTQYFGPGTRLTVL.

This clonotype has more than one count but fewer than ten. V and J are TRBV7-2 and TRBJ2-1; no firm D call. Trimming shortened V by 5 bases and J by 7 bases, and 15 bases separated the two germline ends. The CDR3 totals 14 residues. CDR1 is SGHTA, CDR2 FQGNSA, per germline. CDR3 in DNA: TGTGCCAGCAGCAATGAACTGGGCAGGAATGAGCAGTTCTTC. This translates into CASSNELGRNEQFF.

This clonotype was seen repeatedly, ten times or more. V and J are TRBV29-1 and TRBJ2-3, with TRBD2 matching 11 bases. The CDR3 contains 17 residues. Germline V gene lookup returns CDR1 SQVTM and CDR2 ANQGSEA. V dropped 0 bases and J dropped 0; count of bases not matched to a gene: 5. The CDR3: CSVEDPGTSGSTDTQYF. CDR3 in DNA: TGCAGCGTTGAAGACCCCGGGACTAGCGGAAGCACAGATACGCAGTATTTT.

This CDR3 is CASSSIPRQAKGYGYTF. The CDR3 DNA is TGTGCCAGCAGCTCGATCCCCCGACAGGCAAAGGGCTATGGCTACACCTTC. The chain links TRBV12-3 or TRBV12-4 to TRBJ1-2, with TRBD1 as a possible D gene (6 bases). The CDR3 loop spans 17 amino acids. Trimming removed 6 bases at V and 4 bases at J, with 24 bases between.

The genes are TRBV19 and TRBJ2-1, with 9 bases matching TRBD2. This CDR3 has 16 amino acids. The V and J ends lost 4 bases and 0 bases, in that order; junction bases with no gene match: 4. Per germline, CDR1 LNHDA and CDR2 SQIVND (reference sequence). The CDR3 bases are TGTGCCAGTAGTACCTTAGCGGGGGCCTCCTACAATGAGCAGTTCTTC. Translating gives CASSTLAGASYNEQFF.

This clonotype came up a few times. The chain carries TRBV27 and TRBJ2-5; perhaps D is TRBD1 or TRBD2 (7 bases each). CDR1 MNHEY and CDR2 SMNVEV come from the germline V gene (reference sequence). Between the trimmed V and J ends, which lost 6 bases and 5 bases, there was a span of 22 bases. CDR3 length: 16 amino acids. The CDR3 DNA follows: TGTGCCAGCAGGTCAGGGGGGAGGGCCGATTCGGAGACCCAGTACTTC. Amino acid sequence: CASRSGGRADSETQYF.

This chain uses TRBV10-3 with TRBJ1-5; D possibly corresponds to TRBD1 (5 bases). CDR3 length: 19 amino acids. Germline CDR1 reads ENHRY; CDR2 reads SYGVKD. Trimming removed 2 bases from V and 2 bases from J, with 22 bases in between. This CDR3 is CAISEAAPGGRYGNQPQHF. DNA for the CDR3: TGTGCCATCAGTGAGGCGGCCCCGGGGGGGAGATATGGCAATCAGCCCCAGCATTTT.

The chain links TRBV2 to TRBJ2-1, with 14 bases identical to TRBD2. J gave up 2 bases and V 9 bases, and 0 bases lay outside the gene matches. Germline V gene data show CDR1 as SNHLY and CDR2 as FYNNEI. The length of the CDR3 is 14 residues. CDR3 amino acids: CARGLAGAYNEQFF. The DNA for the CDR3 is TGTGCCAGGGGACTAGCGGGAGCCTACAATGAGCAGTTCTTC.

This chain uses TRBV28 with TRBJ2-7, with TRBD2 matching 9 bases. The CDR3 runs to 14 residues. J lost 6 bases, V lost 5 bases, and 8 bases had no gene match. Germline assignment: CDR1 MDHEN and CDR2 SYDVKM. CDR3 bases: TGTGCCAGCAGTGGGACTAGCCCGTTGCTCGAGCAGTACTTC. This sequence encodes CASSGTSPLLEQYF.

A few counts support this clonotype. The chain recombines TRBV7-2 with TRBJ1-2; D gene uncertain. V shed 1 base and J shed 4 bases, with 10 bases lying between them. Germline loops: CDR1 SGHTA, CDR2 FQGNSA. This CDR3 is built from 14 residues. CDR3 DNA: TGTGCCAGCAGCTTAGGCAGGAGCAGCTATGGCTACACCTTC. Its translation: CASSLGRSSYGYTF.

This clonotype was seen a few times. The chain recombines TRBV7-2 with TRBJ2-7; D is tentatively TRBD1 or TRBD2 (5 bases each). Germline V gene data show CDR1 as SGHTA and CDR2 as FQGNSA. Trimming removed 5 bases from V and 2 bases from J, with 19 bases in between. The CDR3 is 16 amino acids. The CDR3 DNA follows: TGTGCCAGCAGCCCAACAGGACTGGATCCTACCTACGAGCAGTACTTC. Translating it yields CASSPTGLDPTYEQYF. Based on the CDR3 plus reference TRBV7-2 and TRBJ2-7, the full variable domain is GAGVSQSPSNKVTEKGKDVELRCDPISGHTALYWYRQSLGQGLEFLIYFQGNSAPDKSGLPSDRFSAERTGGSVSTLTIQRTQQEDSAVYLCASSPTGLDPTYEQYFGPGTRLTVT.

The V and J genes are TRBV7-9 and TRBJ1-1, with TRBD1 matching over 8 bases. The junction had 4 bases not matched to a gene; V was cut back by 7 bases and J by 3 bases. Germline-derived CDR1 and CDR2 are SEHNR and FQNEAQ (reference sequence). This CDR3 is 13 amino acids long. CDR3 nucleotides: TGTGCCAGCAACGGACAGGGATACACTGAAGCTTTCTTT. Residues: CASNGQGYTEAFF.

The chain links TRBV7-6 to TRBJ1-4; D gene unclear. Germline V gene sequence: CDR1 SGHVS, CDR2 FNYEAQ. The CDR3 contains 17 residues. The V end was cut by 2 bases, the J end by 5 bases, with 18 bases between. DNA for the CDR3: TGTGCCAGCAGCTTATTCCCGCGGGGTTCGCAAAATGAAAAACTGTTTTTT. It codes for CASSLFPRGSQNEKLFF.